This entry lists 25 T cell receptor beta chains sequenced from one sample in a study of T cell repertoires in cytomegalovirus infection. TCRdb processed the reads anew with MiXCR; each CDR3 protein has one entry. The sample holds 740,000 or so distinct CDR3 sequences, about 40% seen once. Sequenced material: PBMCs. The receptors shown here come from a human donor in good health (CMV status not recorded). Some clones in this sample may be carry-over from other donors' samples.

The table lists this clonotype with a few counts. The gene calls are TRBV7-9 and TRBJ2-3, with TRBD2 matching 7 bases. Germline V lookup: CDR1 SEHNR, CDR2 FQNEAQ (reference sequence). The V segment lost 5 bases and the J segment 0 bases; nucleotides outside the gene matches: 5. There are 15 residues in the CDR3. CDR3 in amino acids: CASSAQRGSTDTQYF. CDR3 sequence (DNA): TGTGCCAGCAGCGCTCAGCGGGGTAGCACAGATACGCAGTATTTT.

This clonotype showed up just once. Germline is not matched at one junction end, which may reflect a read error. The chain carries TRBV6-1 and TRBJ2-2; 9 bases map to TRBD2. The germline gives CDR1 MNHNS, CDR2 SASEGT. The CDR3 has 18 amino acids. The CDR3 sequence is CASSPSGTSPRETGELCF. For the CDR3, the DNA is TGTGCAAGCAGTCCCTCCGGGACTAGCCCCAGAGAGACCGGGGAGCTGTGTTTT.

The rearrangement uses TRBV10-3 and TRBJ2-3; the D is unclear. The length of the CDR3 is 13 residues. Trimming removed 6 bases from V and 2 bases from J, with 9 bases in between. In germline, CDR1 is ENHRY, CDR2 SYGVKD. CDR3 sequence: CAIRLQHTDTQYF. The CDR3 coding sequence is TGTGCCATCAGACTGCAGCACACAGATACGCAGTATTTT.

This clonotype was seen a single time. This clone may be a read error of a much larger clone one base away. The chain carries TRBV7-8 and TRBJ1-4; D is unresolved. Germline CDR1 reads SGHVS; CDR2 reads FQNEAQ. This CDR3 is 13 amino acids long. The CDR3 spells CASSFSGREKPFF. CDR3 coding DNA: TGTGCCAGCAGCTTCAGCGGGCGGGAAAAACCGTTTTTT.

This clonotype has a handful of counts. This rearrangement joins TRBV6-5 to TRBJ1-2; 8 bases match TRBD1. CDR1 and CDR2 from the germline V gene are MNHEY and SVGAGI. This CDR3 is 15 amino acids long. V trimming: 5 bases; J trimming: 2 bases; junction bases outside the gene matches: 7. CDR3 DNA sequence: TGTGCCAGCAGTATACGTCGGACAGGGAACTATGGCTACACCTTC. This codes for CASSIRRTGNYGYTF.

This clonotype has a single count. V gene TRBV5-6 combines with J gene TRBJ1-1; D perhaps matches TRBD1 (6 bases). The CDR3 length is 17 residues. V was pared by 6 bases and J by 0 bases, with 21 bases between. Germline V lookup: CDR1 SGHDT, CDR2 YYEEEE. CDR3 amino acids: CASKGGGLVLMNTEAFF. CDR3 nucleotide sequence: TGTGCCAGCAAGGGGGGGGGGTTAGTTCTAATGAACACTGAAGCTTTCTTT.

The chain carries TRBV29-1 and TRBJ2-7; D is tentatively TRBD1 or TRBD2 (5 bases each). V lost 3 bases to trimming and J lost 7 bases, with 7 bases between them. This CDR3 has 10 amino acids. CDR1 is SQVTM and CDR2 is ANQGSEA in the germline V gene. The chain's CDR3 is CSVDEGEQYF. DNA for the CDR3: TGCAGCGTTGATGAGGGGGAGCAGTACTTC.

This sequence joins TRBV25-1 and TRBJ1-1; no clear D gene. Trimming took off 2 bases at V and 4 bases at J, with 11 bases between the two ends. CDR1 is MGHDK, CDR2 SYGVNS, per germline. The CDR3 is 14 amino acids. The CDR3 here is CASSEGFGITEAFF. In nucleotides, the CDR3 is TGTGCCAGCAGTGAAGGATTTGGGATCACTGAAGCTTTCTTT.

The J gene is TRBJ2-7, the V gene TRBV28; 9 nucleotides match TRBD1. The V and J ends lost 9 bases and 1 base, in that order; junction bases with no gene match: 7. The germline V gene encodes CDR1 MDHEN and CDR2 SYDVKM. The CDR3 runs to 14 residues. CDR3 region: CASYPGQGSYEQYF. The CDR3, as DNA: TGTGCCAGTTACCCGGGACAGGGTTCCTACGAGCAGTACTTC.

The chain carries TRBV6-6 and TRBJ1-5, with a possible D match to TRBD1 (6 bases). The CDR3 loop spans 14 amino acids. From germline, CDR1 is MNHNY and CDR2 SVGAGI (reference sequence). Trimming took 5 bases from V and 6 from J, leaving 14 bases between them. Here the CDR3 DNA reads TGTGCCAGCAGTGGGGGCAGGGTAGGTCAGCCCCAGCATTTT. It specifies CASSGGRVGQPQHF.

V and J are TRBV10-3 and TRBJ2-7; 7 bases match TRBD1. Germline V lookup: CDR1 ENHRY, CDR2 SYGVKD. J was trimmed by 0 bases and V by 7 bases; bases with no gene match: 6. CDR3 length: 14 amino acids. The CDR3 DNA follows: TGTGCCATCAATTCACAGGGGTTCTCCTACGAGCAGTACTTC. This codes for CAINSQGFSYEQYF.

The J gene is TRBJ2-5, the V gene TRBV4-3; no clear D. CDR3 length: 13 residues. Per germline, CDR1 LGHNA and CDR2 YSLEER. Deletions cut 3 bases from V and 5 bases from J, with 10 bases between. The CDR3, as DNA: TGCGCCAGCAGCCAGGCGCCGTGGGAGACCCAGTACTTC. It translates to CASSQAPWETQYF.

The chain joins TRBV23-1 to TRBJ2-3; TRBD2 agrees at 12 bases. TRBV23-1 is filed as an ORF, its function uncertain. The CDR3 runs to 18 residues. Trimming took 3 bases from V and 4 from J; bases not matched to a gene: 11. The CDR3 here is CASSHPRLAGERADTQYF. The DNA of the CDR3 is TGCGCCAGCAGTCACCCCAGACTAGCGGGAGAGAGAGCAGATACGCAGTATTTT.

This clonotype occurred once. A single base separates this from a much larger clone, so it may be a read error. The chain links TRBV28 to TRBJ2-7; perhaps TRBD1 as D (5 bases). The CDR3 totals 14 residues. The germline V gene encodes CDR1 MDHEN and CDR2 SYDVKM. The CDR3 sequence: CASCFRGSGYEQYF. The DNA for the CDR3 is TGTGCCAGCTGTTTTAGAGGCTCAGGGTACGAGCAGTACTTC.

This clonotype was recorded a few times. The V call is TRBV5-4, the J call TRBJ2-7; D is undetermined. The CDR3 length is 12 residues. Per the germline V gene, CDR1 is SGHNT and CDR2 is YYREEE (reference sequence). V lost 6 bases, J lost 7 bases, and 14 bases lay in between. Written as DNA, the CDR3 is TGTGCCAGCAACTTCCGGACCGGGGAGCAGTACTTC. Translated: CASNFRTGEQYF. Full variable domain (missing parts from reference TRBV5-4 and TRBJ2-7): ETGVTQSPTHLIKTRGQQVTLRCSSQSGHNTVSWYQQALGQGPQFIFQYYREEENGRGNFPPRFSGLQFPNYSSELNVNALELDDSALYLCASNFRTGEQYFGPGTRLTVT.

This clonotype has ten or more counts. The J gene is TRBJ2-3, the V gene TRBV7-3; tentatively, D is TRBD1 or TRBD2 (6 bases each). Deletions cut 0 bases from V and 5 bases from J, with 12 bases between. CDR1 and CDR2 (germline): SGHTA, FQGTGA. This CDR3 spans 15 amino acids. CDR3 sequence (DNA): TGTGCCAGCAGCTTAACGGGGGGCTCGGGAGATACGCAGTATTTT. It yields the protein CASSLTGGSGDTQYF.

The V gene is TRBV12-3 or TRBV12-4, the J gene TRBJ2-7; TRBD1 might be the D (6 bases). The CDR3 is 17 amino acids. V was clipped by 5 bases and J by 0 bases, with 20 bases between them. Written as DNA, the CDR3 is TGTGCCAGCAGTCCCCTCCCCCGGGACACGGTCTCCTACGAGCAGTACTTC. Protein sequence: CASSPLPRDTVSYEQYF.

This clonotype was observed many times. This chain links TRBV7-2 with TRBJ2-2, with 16 bases aligning to TRBD2. From germline, CDR1 is SGHTA and CDR2 FQGNSA. The CDR3 consists of 20 residues. Germline trimming cut 4 bases from V and 9 bases from J; bases unmatched to any gene: 17. CDR3 nucleotide sequence: TGTGCCAGCAGCTCCACGACTGCCGGGACTAGCGGGAGGGGGGCTAGGGAGCTGTTTTTT. This sequence encodes CASSSTTAGTSGRGARELFF.

About this clonotype itself: A junction boundary mismatches the germline segment, possibly from a read error. This chain links TRBV5-4 with TRBJ1-1; D might be TRBD1 (6 bases). Germline V gene data show CDR1 as SGHNT and CDR2 as YYREEE (reference sequence). The CDR3 length is 15 residues. CDR3 amino acids: CASSIDRCKDTEAFF. CDR3 in DNA: TGTGCCAGCAGCATAGACAGGTGTAAGGACACGGAAGCTTTCTTT.

This chain links TRBV6-2 or TRBV6-3 with TRBJ1-5; no definite D call. Germline V lookup: CDR1 MNHEY, CDR2 SVGEGT. This CDR3 comprises 15 residues. The V end was cut by 3 bases, the J end by 1 base, with 10 bases between. DNA of the CDR3: TGTGCCAGCAGTTATGAGGCAGGAAGCAATCAGCCCCAGCATTTT. It is translated as CASSYEAGSNQPQHF.

This clonotype came up many times. The V and J genes are TRBV7-2 and TRBJ1-2; TRBD1 agrees at 9 bases. Germline CDR1 reads SGHTA; CDR2 reads FQGNSA. The CDR3 runs 15 residues. V lost 4 bases and J lost 8; bases outside the gene matches: 11. CDR3 sequence: CASSSKTGGLGGYTF. Here the CDR3 DNA reads TGTGCCAGCAGCTCCAAGACAGGGGGTTTGGGCGGCTACACCTTC.

This clonotype was seen ten or more times. The chain links TRBV12-3 or TRBV12-4 to TRBJ2-7, with TRBD1 matching over 7 bases. This CDR3 region has 14 residues. After removal of 5 bases from V and 0 bases from J, the junction contained 4 bases not matched to a gene. CDR3 in amino acids: CASSTGTDSYEQYF. The CDR3, as DNA: TGTGCCAGCAGTACCGGGACAGACTCCTACGAGCAGTACTTC.

This rearrangement joins TRBV7-6 to TRBJ2-3, with a possible D match to TRBD1 (5 bases). The CDR3 spans 14 residues. The germline V and J ends were trimmed by 0 bases and 5 bases, with 9 bases remaining between them. Germline assignment: CDR1 SGHVS and CDR2 FNYEAQ. In nucleotides, the CDR3 is TGTGCCAGCAGCTTAGCGAAAGGGGTAGATACGCAGTATTTT. It specifies CASSLAKGVDTQYF.

This clonotype was picked up a small number of times. The chain joins TRBV4-1 to TRBJ2-3; no definite D call. This CDR3 has 12 residues. Trimming left V 2 bases short and J 6 bases short, with 6 bases between. Germline CDR1 reads MGHRA; CDR2 reads YSYEKL. DNA of the CDR3: TGCGCCAGCAGCCAAAACGGGGATACGCAGTATTTT. It translates to CASSQNGDTQYF.

V is TRBV7-4 and J is TRBJ2-5; 9 nucleotides match TRBD1. The CDR3 runs to 16 residues. After removal of 5 bases from V and 3 bases from J, the junction contained 10 bases not matched to a gene. Per the germline V gene, CDR1 is SGHVT and CDR2 is SQSDAQ. CDR3 in amino acids: CASSAITTGGEETQYF. CDR3 DNA: TGTGCCAGCAGCGCTATCACCACAGGGGGCGAAGAGACCCAGTACTTC.